In this sample, the clone carrying this T cell receptor beta chain turned up once. What it binds is not known. Sequencing used immunoSEQ multiplex PCR; TCRdb keeps in-frame clones, though not all of them. This table holds over 350,000 clones, about 85% found once. As to treatment: roughly 19 received Ad26.COV2.S at low or high dose, single or two shots; roughly five received placebo; per-sample allocation not given. All samples were drawn on day 63, counting from the first vaccine or placebo injection. Donation was by an adult aged 18-55 years who was in Boston. Looked up from germline, CDR1 is SGHRS and CDR2 is YFSETQ. The V and J ends lost 6 bases and 6 bases, in that order; junction bases with no gene match: 11. The CDR3 spans 16 residues. The sample comes from a study of Ad26.COV2.S vaccination and SARS-CoV-2 variants. Whole-study context: Each vaccinee took Ad26.COV2.S intramuscularly, once or twice 56 days apart. General study results and limits: Spike-specific TCR breadth was greater in vaccine than placebo recipients.

The sequence was collected from a person aged 18-60 years who received the Ad26.COV2.S COVID-19 vaccine or a placebo. This chain links TRBV5-1 with TRBJ2-3; 12 bases are a match to TRBD2. Sequenced here: peripheral blood, sampled in a trial of Ad26.COV2.S vaccine versus placebo. The CDR3 is CASKDLAGGPRDTQYF. The CDR3 bases are TGCGCCAGCAAGGATCTAGCGGGGGGGCCGAGGGATACGCAGTATTTT.